The 7 T cell receptor beta chains in this list originate from one sample, sequenced in a study of blood T cell repertoires in COVID-19. Measured with immunoSEQ multiplex PCR; TCRdb has only the in-frame clones, and not every one. The profile shows under 250,000 clones, approximately 85% of them singletons. The sample taken for sequencing was peripheral blood. These receptors came from a man aged 50 to 59 who had recovered from COVID-19.

This sequence joins TRBV5-4 and TRBJ2-7; a weak D match, TRBD1 (6 bases). Germline assignment: CDR1 SGHNT and CDR2 YYREEE (reference sequence). CDR3 length equals 16 residues. V lost 4 bases, J lost 0 bases, and 17 bases lay in between. CDR3 amino acids: CASSGGFGANSYEQYF. The CDR3 nucleotides are TGTGCCAGCAGCGGGGGCTTTGGGGCCAACTCCTACGAGCAGTACTTC.

This clone has a single count. The chain has TRBV5-5 and TRBJ1-2; tentative D call: TRBD1 (5 bases). Per the germline V gene, CDR1 is SGHKS and CDR2 is YYEKEE (reference sequence). Trimming stripped 2 bases from V and 2 bases from J, with 7 bases between. The CDR3 contains 13 residues. The CDR3 DNA reads TGTGCCAGCAGCTTACAGGAAAACTATGGCTACACCTTC. It codes for CASSLQENYGYTF.

V usage is TRBV28 and J usage is TRBJ1-2, with TRBD1 matching over 7 bases. CDR3 size: 18 residues. Germline trimming cut 6 bases from V and 2 bases from J; bases unmatched to any gene: 18. From germline, CDR1 is MDHEN and CDR2 SYDVKM. In DNA, the CDR3 is TGTGCCAGCAGGGGTAGTATCGGGACAGCAAGTAGCAACTATGGCTACACCTTC. It codes for CASRGSIGTASSNYGYTF.

V and J are TRBV18 and TRBJ1-1, with a tentative D call TRBD1 (5 bases). Germline values: CDR1 KGHSH, CDR2 LQKENI. V lost 2 bases, J lost 4 bases, and 14 bases lay in between. The CDR3 extends over 15 amino acids. CDR3 sequence reads: CASSPASDRSTEAFF. Here the CDR3 DNA reads TGTGCCAGCTCACCAGCGAGTGACAGAAGCACTGAAGCTTTCTTT.

This chain uses TRBV19 with TRBJ2-1; D is perhaps TRBD2 (5 bases). CDR3 size: 15 residues. Germline V lookup: CDR1 LNHDA, CDR2 SQIVND (reference sequence). Trimming removed 3 bases from V and 3 bases from J, with 12 bases in between. CDR3 residues: CASSIGGYGYNEQFF. CDR3 in DNA: TGTGCCAGTAGTATTGGCGGGTATGGCTACAATGAGCAGTTCTTC.

This chain uses TRBV7-9 with TRBJ2-5, with 10 bases fitting TRBD2. Germline CDR1 reads SEHNR; CDR2 reads FQNEAQ (reference sequence). There are 15 residues in the CDR3. Unmatched junction bases numbered 4, after V lost 1 base and J lost 5 bases. CDR3 nucleotide sequence: TGTGCCAGCAGCTTAGAGCTAGCGGGAGTCGAGACCCAGTACTTC. Protein product: CASSLELAGVETQYF.

The V call is TRBV7-2, the J call TRBJ2-7; 9 bases fit TRBD1. Germline V gene sequence: CDR1 SGHTA, CDR2 FQGNSA. V was clipped by 5 bases and J by 4 bases; unmatched bases: 12. CDR3 length: 16 residues. The CDR3 nucleotides are TGTGCCAGCAGCCAAACCCCGGGACAGGGAAGGTACGAGCAGTACTTC. Protein product: CASSQTPGQGRYEQYF. Together with reference TRBV7-2 and TRBJ2-7, the CDR3 gives the full variable domain: GAGVSQSPSNKVTEKGKDVELRCDPISGHTALYWYRQSLGQGLEFLIYFQGNSAPDKSGLPSDRFSAERTGGSVSTLTIQRTQQEDSAVYLCASSQTPGQGRYEQYFGPGTRLTVT.